In this sample, the clone carrying this T cell receptor beta chain turned up many times. What it binds is unknown. Amplification of TCR beta CDR3 regions was performed using RNA transcripts as template. A set of HTBI primers served as the primers for a first-round RT-PCR of the TCR CDR3. In TCRdb, the multiplex PCR reads were re-called with MiXCR into one record per CDR3 protein. The table has just under 750,000 distinct CDR3 sequences, about 35% seen once. The data were taken from a study of T cells in Graves' hyperthyroidism and ophthalmopathy. Study-wide results and caveats: Classification by a 13 V-J model distinguished ophthalmopathy from stable hyperthyroidism.

Germline CDR1 LNHNV, CDR2 YYDKDF (reference sequence). The CDR3 totals 12 residues. V was trimmed by 4 bases and J by 0 bases, leaving 1 base between them. Sequencing input: blood. The chain recombines TRBV15 with TRBJ1-5; D uncertain. The clonotype was recovered from a woman between 35 and 50 years old with Graves' hyperthyroidism. CDR3 region: CATSNSNQPQHF. DNA of the CDR3: TGTGCCACCAGCAATAGCAATCAGCCCCAGCATTTT.